The 25 T cell receptor beta chains reported below all come from one sample, sequenced in a study of OX40 agonist ivuxolimab in advanced cancers. Libraries were prepared by immunoSEQ multiplex PCR; TCRdb keeps only in-frame clonotypes and omits some of them. This table holds some 70,000 clones, around 80% found once. The material was CD4+ or CD8+ T cells sorted from blood, obtained in a trial of the OX40 agonist ivuxolimab. The receptors shown here come from an adult with an advanced solid tumor such as melanoma, head and neck, liver or kidney cancer.

The gene calls are TRBV11-3 and TRBJ2-2, with D perhaps matching TRBD1 or TRBD2 (6 bases each). V lost 2 bases and J lost 9, with 16 bases in between. The CDR3 sequence is 15 residues long. Germline V gene data show CDR1 as SGHNT and CDR2 as YENEEA. The CDR3 reads CASSLRGRLNRELFF. For the CDR3, the DNA is TGTGCCAGCAGCTTACGGGGGCGGCTAAACCGGGAGCTGTTTTTT. Based on the CDR3 plus reference TRBV11-3 and TRBJ2-2, the full variable domain is EAGVVQSPRYKIIEKKQPVAFWCNPISGHNTLYWYLQNLGQGPELLIRYENEEAVDDSQLPKDRFSAERLKGVDSTLKIQPAELGDSAVYLCASSLRGRLNRELFFGEGSRLTVL.

The chain combines TRBV6-5 with TRBJ1-3, with D perhaps TRBD1 (5 bases). The germline V and J ends were trimmed by 2 bases and 6 bases, with 11 bases remaining between them. This CDR3 spans 14 amino acids. Germline CDR1 reads MNHEY; CDR2 reads SVGAGI. The CDR3: CASSYRGATNTIYF. CDR3 DNA: TGTGCCAGCAGTTACAGGGGCGCTACAAACACCATATATTTT.

The V and J genes are TRBV9 and TRBJ2-1, with a weak D call TRBD2 (7 bases). The CDR3 totals 15 residues. Between the trimmed V and J ends, which lost 0 bases and 3 bases, there was a span of 10 bases. Germline values: CDR1 SGDLS, CDR2 YYNGEE. In nucleotides, the CDR3 is TGTGCCAGCAGCGTAGAGGGAGGGGGCTACAATGAGCAGTTCTTC. Protein sequence: CASSVEGGGYNEQFF.

The genes are TRBV4-1 and TRBJ1-2; no firm D call. Trimming shortened V by 3 bases and J by 2 bases, and 19 bases separated the two germline ends. Germline CDR1 and CDR2: MGHRA and YSYEKL. The CDR3 consists of 17 residues. CDR3 sequence reads: CASSHSGGYRSNYGYTF. For the CDR3, the DNA is TGCGCCAGCAGCCACTCCGGCGGGTACAGATCCAACTATGGCTACACCTTC.

This chain uses TRBV18 with TRBJ2-7, with a tentative D call TRBD2 (6 bases). The germline gives CDR1 KGHSH, CDR2 LQKENI. The CDR3 covers 14 residues. With 2 bases removed from V and 7 bases from J, the gap between germline ends came to 15 bases. In DNA form, the CDR3 reads TGTGCCAGCTCACCAGGGACCACGGCGGGGGAGCAGTACTTC. The encoded protein is CASSPGTTAGEQYF.

This sequence joins TRBV6-5 and TRBJ1-1; D unresolved. Germline V CDR1 and CDR2: MNHEY, SVGAGI. V lost 4 bases, J lost 5 bases, and 8 bases lay in between. This CDR3 contains 12 residues. This chain's CDR3 is CASSLVGTEAFF. In nucleotides, the CDR3 is TGTGCCAGCAGTTTAGTTGGTACTGAAGCTTTCTTT.

Here the CDR3 reads CASSGRSGQGKTEAFF. The CDR3, as DNA: TGTGCCAGCAGTGGCCGTTCGGGACAGGGAAAAACTGAAGCTTTCTTT. The chain couples TRBV6-1 to TRBJ1-1, with 9 bases matching TRBD1. J was trimmed by 5 bases and V by 4 bases; bases with no gene match: 11. The CDR3 runs 16 residues. The germline V gene encodes CDR1 MNHNS and CDR2 SASEGT.

The rearrangement links TRBV6-5 to TRBJ2-7; 8 bases agree with TRBD1. V lost 4 bases, J lost 3 bases, and 11 bases stayed unmatched. The CDR3 covers 16 residues. CDR1 is MNHEY, CDR2 SVGAGI, per germline. CDR3 residues: CASSSIQRTGSYEQYF. CDR3 DNA sequence: TGTGCCAGCAGTTCAATACAAAGGACAGGGAGCTACGAGCAGTACTTC.

A single count supports this clone. CDR3 DNA sequence: TGTGCCAGCAGCCCTGGGGCAGTGACAGATACGCAGTATTTT. Encoded protein: CASSPGAVTDTQYF. The chain carries TRBV11-2 and TRBJ2-3; a possible D gene is TRBD1 (5 bases). V was cut by 5 bases and J by 3 bases, with 12 bases left in between. The CDR3 sequence is 14 residues long. The V gene's germline CDR1 is SGHAT and CDR2 FQNNGV.

The chain uses TRBV14 and TRBJ2-5; no firm D call. V was pared by 0 bases and J by 5 bases, with 13 bases between. The CDR3 totals 15 residues. Germline CDR1 is SGHDN and CDR2 is FVKESK. CDR3 residues: CASSQDATPRETQYF. CDR3 bases: TGTGCCAGCAGCCAAGATGCGACACCCAGGGAGACCCAGTACTTC. The full variable domain, rest sourced from reference TRBV14 and TRBJ2-5, is EAGVTQFPSHSVIEKGQTVTLRCDPISGHDNLYWYRRVMGKEIKFLLHFVKESKQDESGMPNNRFLAERTGGTYSTLKVQPAELEDSGVYFCASSQDATPRETQYFGPGTRLLVL.

The chain uses TRBV11-1 and TRBJ1-1; 7 positions match TRBD1. CDR3 size: 13 residues. Germline trimming cut 5 bases from V and 5 bases from J; bases unmatched to any gene: 5. In germline, CDR1 is SGHAT, CDR2 FQDESV (reference sequence). The CDR3 loop is CASSLDRKTEAFF. The CDR3 DNA reads TGTGCCAGCAGCCTGGACAGGAAAACTGAAGCTTTCTTT.

The chain combines TRBV20-1 with TRBJ1-5; unclear D gene. CDR3 length: 11 amino acids. Trimming shortened V by 0 bases and J by 11 bases, and 8 bases separated the two germline ends. The germline V gene has CDR1 DFQATT and CDR2 SNEGSKA (reference sequence). The CDR3 loop reads CSARETRAQHF. As DNA, the CDR3 is TGCAGTGCTAGAGAGACAAGAGCCCAGCATTTT.

This chain links TRBV5-4 with TRBJ2-3; D gene uncertain. The CDR3 spans 13 residues. V lost 3 bases and J lost 1, with 6 bases in between. In germline, CDR1 is SGHNT, CDR2 YYREEE (reference sequence). Here the CDR3 reads CASSSQGTDTQYF. CDR3 nucleotides: TGTGCCAGCAGCTCCCAGGGCACAGATACGCAGTATTTT.

The genes are TRBV7-8 and TRBJ2-3, with D tentatively TRBD2 (6 bases). The CDR3 extends over 13 amino acids. The germline V gene encodes CDR1 SGHVS and CDR2 FQNEAQ. V was clipped by 8 bases and J by 2 bases, with 11 bases between them. CDR3 coding DNA: TGTGCCAGCCGGGGACTTACCACAGATACGCAGTATTTT. Encoded protein: CASRGLTTDTQYF.

This clone is labeled as medium-sized. The gene calls are TRBV5-4 and TRBJ1-6, with 7 bases aligning to TRBD1. The length of the CDR3 is 18 residues. V lost 7 bases, J lost 9 bases, and 22 bases stayed unmatched. The germline CDR1 and CDR2 sequences are SGHNT and YYREEE (reference sequence). CDR3 amino acids: CASSSQKGGGTVFSPLHF. In DNA form, the CDR3 reads TGTGCCAGCTCTTCCCAAAAGGGTGGCGGGACAGTCTTTTCACCCCTCCACTTT.

The gene calls are TRBV5-4 and TRBJ1-6, with 9 bases identical to TRBD1. The CDR3 sequence is 14 residues long. The germline V gene encodes CDR1 SGHNT and CDR2 YYREEE (reference sequence). The trim removed 4 bases at V and 10 bases at J, leaving 6 bases unmatched. CDR3 DNA sequence: TGTGCCAGCAGCCCGGACAGGGGAGGATCACCCCTCCACTTT. Translated, it gives CASSPDRGGSPLHF.

Details on this clone: This specimen includes other DNA sequences encoding the same CDR3. The genes are TRBV6-5 and TRBJ1-3; D call uncertain. From germline, CDR1 is MNHEY and CDR2 SVGAGI. The CDR3 totals 13 residues. V lost 0 bases and J lost 1, with 1 base in between. The CDR3 region is CASSYSSGNTIYF. DNA for the CDR3: TGTGCCAGCAGTTACTCTTCTGGAAACACCATATATTTT.

This clone was seen more than once but under ten times. V usage is TRBV15 and J usage is TRBJ2-7, with 9 bases fitting TRBD1. The germline CDR1 and CDR2 sequences are LNHNV and YYDKDF (reference sequence). V lost 0 bases, J lost 3 bases, and 6 bases stayed unmatched. CDR3 length: 16 residues. CDR3 sequence reads: CATSRDLPGQGYEQYF. As DNA, the CDR3 is TGTGCCACCAGCAGAGACCTACCGGGACAGGGCTACGAGCAGTACTTC.

Concerning this clone: In the same sample, other DNA sequences code for this CDR3. The CDR3 coding sequence is TGTGCCAGCAGTTCGGGACAGGCTAATGGCTACACCTTC. Protein product: CASSSGQANGYTF. The rearrangement links TRBV28 to TRBJ1-2; 8 bases agree with TRBD1. V lost 4 bases, J lost 6 bases, and 4 bases stayed unmatched. The CDR3 loop spans 13 amino acids. Germline CDR1 is MDHEN and CDR2 is SYDVKM.

The rearrangement joins TRBV7-9 to TRBJ2-7, with TRBD1 as a possible D gene (6 bases). Germline CDR1 and CDR2: SEHNR and FQNEAQ (reference sequence). CDR3 size: 17 residues. V was clipped by 0 bases and J by 7 bases, with 22 bases between them. The CDR3 spells CASSLARGSSSTAEQYF. CDR3 coding DNA: TGTGCCAGCAGCTTAGCGAGGGGGTCCTCCTCAACTGCGGAGCAGTACTTC.

The gene calls are TRBV27 and TRBJ2-1; 10 nucleotides agree with TRBD2. The trim removed 6 bases at V and 7 bases at J, leaving 12 bases unmatched. This CDR3 is built from 16 residues. Germline assignment: CDR1 MNHEY and CDR2 SMNVEV (reference sequence). For the CDR3, the DNA is TGTGCCAGCAGCAAATTAAGCGGGGGGGTTGGTAATGAGCAGTTCTTC. Translating it yields CASSKLSGGVGNEQFF.

This chain links TRBV6-1 with TRBJ1-1; maybe TRBD1 (6 bases). CDR1 MNHNS and CDR2 SASEGT come from the germline V gene. The CDR3 loop spans 18 amino acids. Trimming took 0 bases from V and 4 from J, leaving 21 bases between them. Here the CDR3 DNA reads TGTGCCAGCAGTGAAGCGCTACAGGGTCGGATGAGTGGCACTGAAGCTTTCTTT. This codes for CASSEALQGRMSGTEAFF.

The DNA for the CDR3 is TGCGCCAGCAGCTTGGACCCCGACCTTAGGGGTTTAAGCTACACCTTC. Its protein is CASSLDPDLRGLSYTF. The V gene is TRBV5-1, the J gene TRBJ1-2; D perhaps matches TRBD1 (5 bases). The CDR3 has 16 amino acids. Trimming removed 0 bases from V and 9 bases from J, with 21 bases in between. The germline CDR1 and CDR2 sequences are SGHRS and YFSETQ.

Only one count was recorded for this clone. This chain links TRBV5-6 with TRBJ1-1; perhaps TRBD1 as D (6 bases). This CDR3 spans 16 amino acids. Germline CDR1 reads SGHDT; CDR2 reads YYEEEE. V was cut by 6 bases and J by 5 bases, with 23 bases left in between. The CDR3 DNA is TGTGCCAGCAATCCGGTCCGGACAGAGGGGGGGACTGAAGCTTTCTTT. Protein sequence: CASNPVRTEGGTEAFF.

This clone was counted a few times. The rearrangement joins TRBV7-2 to TRBJ2-1, with 7 bases fitting TRBD2. CDR3 length: 15 residues. Trimming at V came to 0 bases and at J to 4 bases, leaving 3 bases not matched to a gene. Germline CDR1 and CDR2: SGHTA and FQGNSA. CDR3 sequence reads: CASSLASGGYNEQFF. DNA for the CDR3: TGTGCCAGCAGCTTAGCCTCGGGGGGTTACAATGAGCAGTTCTTC.